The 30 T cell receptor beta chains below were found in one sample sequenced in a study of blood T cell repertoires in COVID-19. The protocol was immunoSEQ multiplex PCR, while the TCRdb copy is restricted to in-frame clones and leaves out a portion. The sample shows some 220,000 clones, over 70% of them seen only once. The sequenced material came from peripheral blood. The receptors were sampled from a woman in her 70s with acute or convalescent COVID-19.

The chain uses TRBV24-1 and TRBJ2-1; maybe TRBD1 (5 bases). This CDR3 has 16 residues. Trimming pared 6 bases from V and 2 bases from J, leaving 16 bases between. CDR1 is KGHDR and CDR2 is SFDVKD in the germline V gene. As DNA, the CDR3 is TGTGCCACCAGTACCGTCAGGGAACCTCCCTACAATGAGCAGTTCTTC. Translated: CATSTVREPPYNEQFF.

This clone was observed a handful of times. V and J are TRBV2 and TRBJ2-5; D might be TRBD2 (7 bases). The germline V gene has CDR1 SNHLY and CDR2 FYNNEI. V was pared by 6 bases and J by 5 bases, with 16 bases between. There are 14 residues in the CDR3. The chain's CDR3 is CASSPGGRVETQYF. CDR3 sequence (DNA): TGTGCCAGCAGCCCGGGGGGCCGCGTGGAGACCCAGTACTTC.

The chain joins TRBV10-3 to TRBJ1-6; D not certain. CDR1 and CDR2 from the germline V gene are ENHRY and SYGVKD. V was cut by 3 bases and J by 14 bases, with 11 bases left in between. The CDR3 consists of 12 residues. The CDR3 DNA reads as TGTGCCATCAGTGAACCAGGCAAGGCCCTCCACTTT. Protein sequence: CAISEPGKALHF.

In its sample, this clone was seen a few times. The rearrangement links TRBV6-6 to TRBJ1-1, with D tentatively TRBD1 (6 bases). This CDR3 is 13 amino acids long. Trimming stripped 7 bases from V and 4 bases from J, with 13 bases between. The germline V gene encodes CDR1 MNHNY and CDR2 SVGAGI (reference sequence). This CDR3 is CASKWGQVTEAFF. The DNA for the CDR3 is TGTGCCAGCAAATGGGGGCAGGTCACTGAAGCTTTCTTT.

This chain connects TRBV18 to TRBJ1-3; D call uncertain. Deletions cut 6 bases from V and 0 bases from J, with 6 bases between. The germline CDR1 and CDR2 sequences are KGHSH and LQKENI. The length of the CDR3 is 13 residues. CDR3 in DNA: TGTGCCAGCTCCCCGGGCTCTGGAAACACCATATATTTT. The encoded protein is CASSPGSGNTIYF.

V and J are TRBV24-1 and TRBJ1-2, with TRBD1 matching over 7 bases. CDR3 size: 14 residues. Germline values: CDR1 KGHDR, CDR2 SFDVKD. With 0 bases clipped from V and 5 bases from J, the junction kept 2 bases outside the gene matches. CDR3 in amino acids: CATSDLTGEYGYTF. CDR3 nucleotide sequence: TGTGCCACCAGTGATTTGACAGGGGAGTATGGCTACACCTTC.

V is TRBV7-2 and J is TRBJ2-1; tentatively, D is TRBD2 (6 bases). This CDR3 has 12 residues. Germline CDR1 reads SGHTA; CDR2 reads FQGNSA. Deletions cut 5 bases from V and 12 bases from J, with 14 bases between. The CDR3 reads CASSPQTGGQFF. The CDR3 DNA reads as TGTGCCAGCAGCCCCCAAACCGGGGGGCAGTTCTTC.

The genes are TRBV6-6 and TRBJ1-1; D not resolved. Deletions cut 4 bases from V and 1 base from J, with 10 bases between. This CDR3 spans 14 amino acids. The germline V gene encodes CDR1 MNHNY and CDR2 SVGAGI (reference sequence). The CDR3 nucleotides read TGTGCCAGCAGTTCCCAGGCGGGGAACACTGAAGCTTTCTTT. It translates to CASSSQAGNTEAFF.

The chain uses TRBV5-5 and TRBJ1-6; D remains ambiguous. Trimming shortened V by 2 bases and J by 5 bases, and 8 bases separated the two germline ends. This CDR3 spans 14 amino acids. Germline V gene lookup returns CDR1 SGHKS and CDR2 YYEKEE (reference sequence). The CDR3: CASSLTGDNSPLHF. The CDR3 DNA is TGTGCCAGCAGCTTAACCGGGGATAATTCACCCCTCCACTTT.

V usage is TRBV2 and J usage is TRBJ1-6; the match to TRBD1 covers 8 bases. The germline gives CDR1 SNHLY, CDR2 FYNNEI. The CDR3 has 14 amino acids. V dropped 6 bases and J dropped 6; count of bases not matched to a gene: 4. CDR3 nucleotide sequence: TGTGCCAGCAGCGCGGACAGGGTTAATTCACCCCTCCACTTT. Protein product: CASSADRVNSPLHF. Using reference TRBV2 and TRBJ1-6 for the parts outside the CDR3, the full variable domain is EPEVTQTPSHQVTQMGQEVILRCVPISNHLYFYWYRQILGQKVEFLVSFYNNEISEKSEIFDDQFSVERPDGSNFTLKIRSTKLEDSAMYFCASSADRVNSPLHFGNGTRLTVT.

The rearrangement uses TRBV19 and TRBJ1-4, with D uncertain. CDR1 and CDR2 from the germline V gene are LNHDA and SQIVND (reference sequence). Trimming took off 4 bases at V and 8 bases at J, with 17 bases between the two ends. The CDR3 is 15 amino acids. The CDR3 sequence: CASSTPGSLREKLFF. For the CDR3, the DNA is TGTGCCAGTAGTACCCCGGGGAGCCTAAGAGAAAAACTGTTTTTT. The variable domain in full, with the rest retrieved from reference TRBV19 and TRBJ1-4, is DGGITQSPKYLFRKEGQNVTLSCEQNLNHDAMYWYRQDPGQGLRLIYYSQIVNDFQKGDIAEGYSVSREKKESFPLTVTSAQKNPTAFYLCASSTPGSLREKLFFGSGTQLSVL.

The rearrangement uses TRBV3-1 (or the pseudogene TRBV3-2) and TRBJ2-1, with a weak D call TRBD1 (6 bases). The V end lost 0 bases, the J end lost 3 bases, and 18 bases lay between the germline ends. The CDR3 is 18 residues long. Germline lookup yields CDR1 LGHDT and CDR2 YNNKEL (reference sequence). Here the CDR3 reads CASSQDIRGRCYYNEQFF. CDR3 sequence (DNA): TGTGCCAGCAGCCAAGATATCAGGGGTCGGTGCTACTACAATGAGCAGTTCTTC.

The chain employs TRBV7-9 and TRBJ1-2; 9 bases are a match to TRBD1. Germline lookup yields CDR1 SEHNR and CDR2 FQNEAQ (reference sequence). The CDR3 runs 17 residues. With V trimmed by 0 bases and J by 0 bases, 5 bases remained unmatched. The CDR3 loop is CASSLARGQGTNYGYTF. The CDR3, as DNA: TGTGCCAGCAGCTTAGCGCGGGGACAGGGTACTAACTATGGCTACACCTTC.

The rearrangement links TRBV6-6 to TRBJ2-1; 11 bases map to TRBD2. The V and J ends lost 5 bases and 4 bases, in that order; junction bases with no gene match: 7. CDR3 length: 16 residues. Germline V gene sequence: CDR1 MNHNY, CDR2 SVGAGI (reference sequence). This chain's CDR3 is CASSGTRLAGYNEQFF. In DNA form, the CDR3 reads TGTGCCAGCAGTGGCACCCGACTAGCGGGGTACAATGAGCAGTTCTTC.

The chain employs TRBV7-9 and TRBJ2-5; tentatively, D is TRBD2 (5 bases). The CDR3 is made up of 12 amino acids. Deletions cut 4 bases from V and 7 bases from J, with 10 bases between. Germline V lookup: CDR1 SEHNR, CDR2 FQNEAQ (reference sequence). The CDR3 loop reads CASSSQEGTQYF. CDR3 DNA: TGTGCCAGCAGCTCCCAAGAGGGGACCCAGTACTTC.

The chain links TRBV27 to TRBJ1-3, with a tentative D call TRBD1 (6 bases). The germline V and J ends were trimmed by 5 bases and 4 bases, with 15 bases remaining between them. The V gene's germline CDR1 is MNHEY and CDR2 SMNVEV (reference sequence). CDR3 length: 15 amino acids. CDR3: CASSRWAGVGNTIYF. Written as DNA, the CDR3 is TGTGCCAGCAGTCGATGGGCAGGGGTCGGAAACACCATATATTTT.

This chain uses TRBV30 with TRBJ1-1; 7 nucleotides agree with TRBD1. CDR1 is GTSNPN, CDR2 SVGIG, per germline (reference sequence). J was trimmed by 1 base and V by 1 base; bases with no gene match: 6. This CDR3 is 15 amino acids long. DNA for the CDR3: TGTGCCTGGAGTGAGACAGGGCTGGCGAACACTGAAGCTTTCTTT. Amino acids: CAWSETGLANTEAFF.

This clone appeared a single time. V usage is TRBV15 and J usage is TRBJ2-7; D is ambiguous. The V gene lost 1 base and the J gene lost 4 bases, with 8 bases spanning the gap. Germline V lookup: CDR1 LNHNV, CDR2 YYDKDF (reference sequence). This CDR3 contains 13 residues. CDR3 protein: CATSRGSQYEQYF. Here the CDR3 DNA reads TGTGCCACCAGCAGAGGGTCACAGTACGAGCAGTACTTC.

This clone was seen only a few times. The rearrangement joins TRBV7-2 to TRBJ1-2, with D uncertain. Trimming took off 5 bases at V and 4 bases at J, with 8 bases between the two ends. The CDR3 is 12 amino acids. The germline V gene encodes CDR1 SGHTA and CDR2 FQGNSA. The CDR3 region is CASSQRSYGYTF. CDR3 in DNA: TGTGCCAGCAGCCAAAGGAGCTATGGCTACACCTTC.

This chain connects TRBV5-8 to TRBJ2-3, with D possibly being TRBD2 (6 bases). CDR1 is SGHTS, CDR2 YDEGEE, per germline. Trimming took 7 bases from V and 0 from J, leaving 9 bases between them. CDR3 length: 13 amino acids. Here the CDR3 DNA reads TGTGCCAGCGACCGGGGGAGCACAGATACGCAGTATTTT. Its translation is CASDRGSTDTQYF. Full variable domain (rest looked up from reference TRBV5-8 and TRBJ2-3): EAGVTQSPTHLIKTRGQQATLRCSPISGHTSVYWYQQALGLGLQFLLWYDEGEERNRGNFPPRFSGRQFPNYSSELNVNALELEDSALYLCASDRGSTDTQYFGPGTRLTVL.

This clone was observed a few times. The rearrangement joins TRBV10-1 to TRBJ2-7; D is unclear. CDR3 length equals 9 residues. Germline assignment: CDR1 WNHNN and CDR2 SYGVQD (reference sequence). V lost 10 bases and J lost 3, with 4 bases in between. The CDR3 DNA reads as TGCGCCACCCACTACGAGCAGTACTTC. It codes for CATHYEQYF.

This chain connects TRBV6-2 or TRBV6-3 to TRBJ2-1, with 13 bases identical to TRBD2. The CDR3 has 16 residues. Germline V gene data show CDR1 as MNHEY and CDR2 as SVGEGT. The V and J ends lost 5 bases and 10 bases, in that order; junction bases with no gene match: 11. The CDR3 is CASSPTRLAGGGEQFF. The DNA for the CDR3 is TGTGCCAGCAGTCCCACCCGACTAGCGGGGGGCGGAGAGCAGTTCTTC.

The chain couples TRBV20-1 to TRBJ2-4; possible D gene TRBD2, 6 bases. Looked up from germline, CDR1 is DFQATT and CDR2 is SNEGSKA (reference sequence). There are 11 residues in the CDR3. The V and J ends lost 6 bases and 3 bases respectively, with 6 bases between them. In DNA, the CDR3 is TGCAGTGCCGGGGGCAAAAACATTCAGTACTTC. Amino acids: CSAGGKNIQYF.

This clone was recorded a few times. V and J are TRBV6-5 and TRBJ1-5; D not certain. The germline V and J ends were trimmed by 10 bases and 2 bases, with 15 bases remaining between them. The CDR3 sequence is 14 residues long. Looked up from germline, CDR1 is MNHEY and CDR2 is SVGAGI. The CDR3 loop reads CATDPQVGNQPQHF. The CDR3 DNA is TGTGCCACCGACCCCCAGGTGGGCAATCAGCCCCAGCATTTT.

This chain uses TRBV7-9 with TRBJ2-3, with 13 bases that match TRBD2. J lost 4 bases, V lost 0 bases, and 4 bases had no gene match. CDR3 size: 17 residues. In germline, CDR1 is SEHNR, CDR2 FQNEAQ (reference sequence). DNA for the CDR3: TGTGCCAGCAGCTTAGCAGGGACTAGCGGGGTGGCAGATACGCAGTATTTT. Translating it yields CASSLAGTSGVADTQYF.

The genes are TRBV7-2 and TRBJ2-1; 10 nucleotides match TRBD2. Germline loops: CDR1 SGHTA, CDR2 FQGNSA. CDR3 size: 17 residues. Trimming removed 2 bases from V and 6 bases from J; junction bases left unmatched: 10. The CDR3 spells CASSLSAGGQYSNEQFF. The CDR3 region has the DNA TGTGCCAGCAGCTTATCAGCGGGGGGGCAATACAGCAATGAGCAGTTCTTC. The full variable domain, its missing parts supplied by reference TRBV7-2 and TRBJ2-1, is GAGVSQSPSNKVTEKGKDVELRCDPISGHTALYWYRQSLGQGLEFLIYFQGNSAPDKSGLPSDRFSAERTGGSVSTLTIQRTQQEDSAVYLCASSLSAGGQYSNEQFFGPGTRLTVL.

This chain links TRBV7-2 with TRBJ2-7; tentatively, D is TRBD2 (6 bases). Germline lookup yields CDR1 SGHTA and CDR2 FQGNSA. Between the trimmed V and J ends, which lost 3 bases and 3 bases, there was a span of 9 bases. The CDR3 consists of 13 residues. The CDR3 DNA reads TGTGCCAGCAGCTTCGGGACTTACTACGAGCAGTACTTC. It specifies CASSFGTYYEQYF.

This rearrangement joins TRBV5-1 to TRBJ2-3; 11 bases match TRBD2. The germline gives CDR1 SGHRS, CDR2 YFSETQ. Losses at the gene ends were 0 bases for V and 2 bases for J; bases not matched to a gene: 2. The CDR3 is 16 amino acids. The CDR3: CASSLGLAGNTDTQYF. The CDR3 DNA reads TGCGCCAGCAGCTTGGGACTAGCGGGGAACACAGATACGCAGTATTTT.

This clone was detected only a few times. CDR3 bases: TGTGCCAGCAGCCCCCCGGGACAGCTCACAGATACGCAGTATTTT. Translation gives CASSPPGQLTDTQYF. The genes are TRBV6-5 and TRBJ2-3; 7 nucleotides match TRBD1. The V gene's germline CDR1 is MNHEY and CDR2 SVGAGI. This CDR3 contains 15 residues. The trim removed 6 bases at V and 2 bases at J, leaving 8 bases unmatched.

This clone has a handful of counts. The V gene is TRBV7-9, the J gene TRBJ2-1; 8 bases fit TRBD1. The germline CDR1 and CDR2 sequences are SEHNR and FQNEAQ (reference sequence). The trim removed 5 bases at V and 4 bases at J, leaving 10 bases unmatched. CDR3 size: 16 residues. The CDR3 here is CASSRSGQAGYNEQFF. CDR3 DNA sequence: TGTGCCAGCAGCAGATCGGGACAGGCGGGTTACAATGAGCAGTTCTTC.